These 5 T cell receptor beta chains were all obtained from the same sample, sequenced in a study of OX40 agonist ivuxolimab in advanced cancers. The assay was immunoSEQ multiplex PCR, and TCRdb's table has in-frame clones only and misses some. The sample consists of fewer than 70,000 clones, roughly 89% of them appearing once. Specimen: CD4+ or CD8+ T cells sorted from blood, collected in a trial of the OX40 agonist ivuxolimab. These receptors were collected from an adult with an advanced solid tumor such as melanoma, head and neck, liver or kidney cancer.

V is TRBV30 and J is TRBJ2-3; tentatively, D is TRBD1 or TRBD2 (5 bases each). V was shortened by 6 bases and J by 4 bases, with 23 bases between the two germline ends. Germline CDR1 reads GTSNPN; CDR2 reads SVGIG (reference sequence). This CDR3 contains 16 residues. CDR3 nucleotides: TGTGCCTGCTCGGGGCGGTTTGGGAGTCGCGCAGATACGCAGTATTTT. Protein product: CACSGRFGSRADTQYF.

This clone showed up just a few times. The V gene is TRBV6-5, the J gene TRBJ1-6; D not certain. The CDR3 is made up of 10 amino acids. CDR1 and CDR2 (germline): MNHEY, SVGAGI. Between the trimmed V and J ends, which lost 5 bases and 15 bases, there was a span of 8 bases. In DNA form, the CDR3 reads TGTGCCAGCAGTCACCCCCGCCTCCACTTT. It translates to CASSHPRLHF.

The gene calls are TRBV6-6 and TRBJ1-1; TRBD1 is a possible D gene (5 bases). V lost 0 bases and J 1 base, leaving 12 bases between the germline ends. This CDR3 comprises 16 residues. CDR1 and CDR2 from the germline V gene are MNHNY and SVGAGI (reference sequence). CDR3 residues: CASSYSMGESNTEAFF. CDR3 bases: TGTGCCAGCAGTTACTCGATGGGGGAATCGAACACTGAAGCTTTCTTT.

The J gene is TRBJ1-3, the V gene TRBV6-6; maybe TRBD1 (5 bases). The germline V gene has CDR1 MNHNY and CDR2 SVGAGI (reference sequence). V lost 6 bases, J lost 4 bases, and 10 bases lay in between. The CDR3 runs 13 residues. For the CDR3, the DNA is TGTGCCAGCAGCCGGGGACTCGGAAACACCATATATTTT. Translation gives CASSRGLGNTIYF.

The genes are TRBV5-1 and TRBJ1-1; 11 bases fit TRBD1. The CDR3 spans 16 residues. The V gene end was trimmed by 4 bases and the J gene end by 0 bases; junction bases not matched to a gene: 5. The germline V gene has CDR1 SGHRS and CDR2 YFSETQ. CDR3 amino acids: CASSRGQGDMNTEAFF. CDR3 coding DNA: TGCGCCAGCAGCAGGGGACAGGGGGACATGAACACTGAAGCTTTCTTT.